This is a list of T cell receptor beta chains from one sample in a study of blood T cell repertoires in COVID-19. The table came from immunoSEQ multiplex PCR; TCRdb's copy has only in-frame clones and leaves some out. Of about 150,000 clones in the sample, 84% were seen once. Material for sequencing was peripheral blood. Receptors originate from a man between 18 and 29 years old with active or convalescent COVID-19. Both conserved end residues are part of each CDR3. D genes are given only for firm matches. Clone size is shown for a subset of rows, as once, few, many or a class of expanded clone.

TRBJ2-3 NA TRBD2 TRBV11-3 TGTGCCAGCAGCACAAGACTAGCGGCAGATACGCAGTATTTT CASSTRLAADTQYF
TRBJ2-7 NA TRBD1 TRBV11-2 TGTGCCAGCAGGAAACCGGGACAGGGAGCCTACGAGCAGTACTTC CASRKPGQGAYEQYF
TRBJ2-3 NA NA TRBV5-8 TGTGCCAGCAGACGGGTTTCTAGCACAGATACGCAGTATTTT CASRRVSSTDTQYF
TRBJ2-1 NA TRBD1 TRBV11-2 TGTGCCAGCAGCCCTACCGGACAGGGGAGGAATGAGCAGTTCTTC CASSPTGQGRNEQFF
TRBJ2-7 NA TRBD1 TRBV19 TGTGCCAGTAGTATAAGGACAGGAATAGGGGAGCAGTACTTC CASSIRTGIGEQYF
TRBJ2-5 NA TRBD2 TRBV7-2 TGTGCCAGCAGCTTAGGCGGGAGGGCAGTGGAGACCCAGTACTTC CASSLGGRAVETQYF
TRBJ1-1 NA NA TRBV13 TGTGCCAGCAGCCCAAGGTCAGCGCTGAACACTGAAGCTTTCTTT CASSPRSALNTEAFF
TRBJ1-1 NA NA TRBV19 TGTGCCAGTAGGAGCCGGACAGCTAACACTGAAGCTTTCTTT CASRSRTANTEAFF
TRBJ2-1 few TRBD2 TRBV2 TGTGCCAGCGCCTTAAAAGGACTAGCGGGAGATGAGCAGTTCTTC CASALKGLAGDEQFF
TRBJ1-5 NA NA TRBV7-6 TGTGCCAGCAGCTTAGTGGCAGGGCCTAGCAATCAGCCCCAGCATTTT CASSLVAGPSNQPQHF
TRBJ2-1 NA TRBD2 TRBV15 TGTGCCACCAGCAGAGGGGGATCTAGCGGGAGCAATGAGCAGTTCTTC CATSRGGSSGSNEQFF
TRBJ2-7 NA NA TRBV28 TGTGCCAGCAGCCAAGGACAGTTAAATTCCTACGAGCAGTACTTC CASSQGQLNSYEQYF
TRBJ1-2 NA NA TRBV6-5 TGTGCCAGCAGTTACTCGACTAAGAACTATGGCTACACCTTC CASSYSTKNYGYTF
TRBJ1-2 NA TRBD1 TRBV29-1 TGCAGCGTTGGGAAACAGGGGCTCGGCTACACCTTC CSVGKQGLGYTF
TRBJ1-1 NA NA TRBV12-3/TRBV12-4 TGTGCCAGCAGTTTAGCAGCCCACACTGAAGCTTTCTTT CASSLAAHTEAFF
TRBJ1-1 NA NA TRBV29-1 TGCAGCCTTAACCCAGTGAACACTGAAGCTTTCTTT CSLNPVNTEAFF